These T cell receptor beta chains were read from a single sample in a study of T cells in Graves' hyperthyroidism and ophthalmopathy. Each CDR3 protein is one row after TCRdb ran MiXCR on the multiplex PCR reads. The sample shows 500,000 to 750,000 distinct CDR3 sequences, 13% to 15% of them seen only once. The specimen sequenced was blood. These receptors were taken from a woman between 18 and 29 years old with Graves' ophthalmopathy. Both conserved end residues are part of each CDR3. A D gene is named only where the DNA matches it firmly. Size values are once, few and many counts, or a class for expanded clones, and some rows have none.

d_gene	len	j_gene	abundance	v_gene	CDR3nt	CDR3aa
TRBD1	14	TRBJ2-7	many	TRBV20-1	TGCAGTGCCCAGATGCCGGGACAGGGCTACGAGCAGTACTTC	CSAQMPGQGYEQYF
TRBD1	15	TRBJ2-3	NA	TRBV6-4	TGTGCCAGCAGCGCGGGCAGGGGGAATACAGATACGCAGTATTTT	CASSAGRGNTDTQYF
NA	14	TRBJ2-7	many	TRBV7-8	TGTGCCAGCAGCTTAGTTGGGAACTCCTACGAGCAGTACTTC	CASSLVGNSYEQYF
NA	14	TRBJ2-4	many	TRBV10-3	TGTGCCATCAGTGATAATCTAGCCAAAAACATTCAGTACTTC	CAISDNLAKNIQYF
NA	15	TRBJ2-2	many	TRBV12-3/TRBV12-4	TGTGCCAGCAGTTTAACCGCCTACGGCACCGGGGAGCTGTTTTTT	CASSLTAYGTGELFF
NA	17	TRBJ1-6	NA	TRBV4-2	TGTGCCAGCAGCCAAGATCGCGGCCTCCGGCAGGTTTCACCCCTCCACTTT	CASSQDRGLRQVSPLHF
NA	17	TRBJ2-3	NA	TRBV27	TGTGCCAGCCGTTTTGCTTTTCCAGGGGGACTCACAGATACGCAGTATTTT	CASRFAFPGGLTDTQYF
TRBD1	15	TRBJ2-1	NA	TRBV3-1	TGTGCCAGCAGTCGCTCCGGGACAGGGATTAATGAGCAGTTCTTC	CASSRSGTGINEQFF
NA	15	TRBJ2-3	many	TRBV6-1	TGTGCCAGCAGTGACGGGTTAGCCCCCTCTGATACGCAGTATTTT	CASSDGLAPSDTQYF
NA	14	TRBJ1-3	few	TRBV30	TGTGCCTGGAGAGTGGATAACTCTGGAAACACCATATATTTT	CAWRVDNSGNTIYF
TRBD1	14	TRBJ1-1	many	TRBV28	TGTGCCAGAGTAGAGGGGGCGTCGGGCACTGAAGCTTTCTTT	CARVEGASGTEAFF
NA	16	TRBJ2-1	many	TRBV5-5	TGTGCCAGCAGCTTGAGTACAGGGACATTCTACAATGAGCAGTTCTTC	CASSLSTGTFYNEQFF
TRBD2	15	TRBJ2-7	NA	TRBV19	TGTGCCAGTAGTATGGGTAGACTAGCGGTCTACGAGCAGTACTTC	CASSMGRLAVYEQYF
NA	15	TRBJ1-1	many	TRBV7-9	TGTGCCAGCAGCTTACCCAGTAAGGTGAACACTGAAGCTTTCTTT	CASSLPSKVNTEAFF
TRBD1	16	TRBJ1-5	NA	TRBV28	TGTGCCAGCAGTTTCTACGACAGGGGGAACAATCAGCCCCAGCATTTT	CASSFYDRGNNQPQHF
NA	15	TRBJ1-5	many	TRBV3-1	TGTGCCAGCAGCCAAGATTCAGGGTTCAATCAGCCCCAGCATTTT	CASSQDSGFNQPQHF
NA	15	TRBJ2-1	few	TRBV19	TGTGCCAGTAGTTACGGAGGAGGGGCGTACAATGAGCAGTTCTTC	CASSYGGGAYNEQFF
NA	19	TRBJ2-1	NA	TRBV20-1	TGCAGTGCTAGAGATCAATCCCAACTCCACAGGATTCACAGCAATGAGCAGTTCTTC	CSARDQSQLHRIHSNEQFF
NA	16	TRBJ2-2	few	TRBV24-1	TGTGCCACCAGTGATTTGGGGGATTCGAACACCGGGGAGCTGTTTTTT	CATSDLGDSNTGELFF
NA	13	TRBJ2-7	few	TRBV28	TGTGCCAGCATCACCCGGAGGGGTTACGAGCAGTACTTT	CASITRRGYEQYF
NA	13	TRBJ2-5	many	TRBV30	TGTGCCTGGAACGTAAGGGGGGTAGAGACCCAGTACTTC	CAWNVRGVETQYF
NA	12	TRBJ2-1	many	TRBV30	TGTGCCTGGAGTTCCCAAGGTTCGGGGCAGTTCTTC	CAWSSQGSGQFF
TRBD2	15	TRBJ2-7	many	TRBV7-2	TGTGCCAGCAGCCCGCACCCGGGACTAGGTCGCGAGCAGTACTTC	CASSPHPGLGREQYF
NA	15	TRBJ1-3	many	TRBV7-2	TGTGCCAGCAGCTTGAGGCGGCTCTCTGGAAACACCATATATTTT	CASSLRRLSGNTIYF
TRBD2	16	TRBJ2-3	NA	TRBV11-3	TGTGCCAGCAGCTCTATGTCGAGCGGGGGCACAGATACGCAGTATTTT	CASSSMSSGGTDTQYF
NA	12	TRBJ2-7	NA	TRBV7-9	TGTGCCAGCACCGATAGCACGGTCGAGCAGTACTTC	CASTDSTVEQYF
TRBD1	18	TRBJ1-4	few	TRBV12-3/TRBV12-4	TGTGCCAGCAGTTCCCCCCCCGACAGGGGATGGACTAATGAAAAACTGTTTTTT	CASSSPPDRGWTNEKLFF
NA	12	TRBJ2-5	many	TRBV7-9	TGTGCCAGCAGGACAGGTCAAGAGACCCAGTACTTC	CASRTGQETQYF
NA	16	TRBJ2-2	many	TRBV7-9	TGTGCCAGCAGCTTAGCGTCCGTAACGAACACCGGGGAGCTGTTTTTT	CASSLASVTNTGELFF
TRBD2	16	TRBJ2-7	many	TRBV25-1	TGTGCCAGCAGTGATATGGTGGCTAGCGGGAGGTACGAGCAGTACTTC	CASSDMVASGRYEQYF
TRBD2	15	TRBJ2-3	NA	TRBV20-1	TGCAGTGCTAGAGCAGCGGGAGGGTACGGTGATACGCAGTATTTT	CSARAAGGYGDTQYF
NA	13	TRBJ1-2	few	TRBV20-1	TGCAGTGCTCCCCTCCAAGCTAACTATGGCTACACCTTC	CSAPLQANYGYTF
TRBD2	19	TRBJ2-1	NA	TRBV6-2/TRBV6-3	TGTGCCAGCAGTTCGGGACTAGCGGGGCCGTTTTATTCCTACAATGAGCAGTTCTTC	CASSSGLAGPFYSYNEQFF
NA	22	TRBJ1-3	few	TRBV12-3/TRBV12-4	TGTGCCAGCAGTTTTGTTCCCCCGCTGGGGTTGGAGACCGAAAGGTTCGGAAACACCATATATTTT	CASSFVPPLGLETERFGNTIYF
NA	13	TRBJ2-7	few	TRBV6-6	TGTGCCAGCAGTTACTCTGACGCCTACGAGCAGTACTTC	CASSYSDAYEQYF